Sequencing of this T cell receptor beta chain was carried out in a study of regulatory T cells in long-lasting Graves disease. This CDR3 spans 13 amino acids. Germline V gene data show CDR1 as MNHNS and CDR2 as SASEGT. Specified time point: newly diagnosed GD, antithyroid drugs for less than 3 months. Isolated PBMC RNA provided the starting material for the TCR library. This clonotype was observed a handful of times. Its cognate antigen is unknown. The junction does not match germline at one end; this may be a read error. Relying on iRepertoire HTBI primers and Arm-PCR of CDR3 regions, the team built TCR beta libraries. MiXCR, applied by TCRdb to the multiplex PCR reads, yields one record per CDR3 protein. Of 500,000 or so distinct CDR3 sequences in the sample, 16% were seen once. Broader study findings: Having only a small sample size may have limited accuracy.

These same records also appear under a second study, on T cells in Graves' hyperthyroidism and ophthalmopathy.

The rearrangement links TRBV6-1 to TRBJ2-2; 9 bases map to TRBD2. The TCR originated in a man aged 40-55 years with Graves disease. Sequenced material: peripheral blood mononuclear cells (PBMCs), taken at new diagnosis, from a patient treated with antithyroid drugs. DNA of the CDR3: TGTGCCAGCAGTAATAGCGGGAGCGGGGAGCTGTTCTTT. It encodes CASSNSGSGELFF.